This TCR beta chain originates from a study of OX40 agonist ivuxolimab in advanced cancers. Study-wide points: The average count of expanded clones was higher among CD8+ T cells than among CD4+. Some patients without response likewise showed low normalized clonal expansion.

This clone was found a few times. The antigen is unknown. Sequencing used immunoSEQ multiplex PCR; TCRdb keeps in-frame clones, though not all of them. The sample shows about 68,000 clones, under 95% of them seen only once. Trimming took off 3 bases at V and 6 bases at J, with 7 bases between the two ends. The CDR3 runs 12 residues. Per the germline V gene, CDR1 is ENHRY and CDR2 is SYGVKD. The J gene is TRBJ2-3, the V gene TRBV10-3; D is uncertain. Sequencing used CD4+ or CD8+ T cells sorted from blood, obtained in a trial of the OX40 agonist ivuxolimab. The source of this sequence is an adult with an advanced solid tumor such as melanoma, head and neck, liver or kidney cancer. CDR3 amino acids: CAISDGGDTQYF. In DNA form, the CDR3 reads TGTGCCATCAGTGACGGTGGGGATACGCAGTATTTT.